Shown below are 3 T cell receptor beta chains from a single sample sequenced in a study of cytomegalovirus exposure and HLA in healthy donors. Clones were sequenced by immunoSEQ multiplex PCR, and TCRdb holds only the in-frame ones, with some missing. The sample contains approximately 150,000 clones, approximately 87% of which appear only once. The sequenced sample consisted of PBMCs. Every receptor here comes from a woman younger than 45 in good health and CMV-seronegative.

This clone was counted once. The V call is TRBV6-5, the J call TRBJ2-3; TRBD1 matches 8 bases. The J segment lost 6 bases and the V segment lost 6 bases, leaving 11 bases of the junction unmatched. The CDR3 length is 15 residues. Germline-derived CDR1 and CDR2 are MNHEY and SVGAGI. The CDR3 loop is CASRTDRGGWDTQYF. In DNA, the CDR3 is TGTGCCAGCAGGACCGACAGGGGCGGTTGGGATACGCAGTATTTT.

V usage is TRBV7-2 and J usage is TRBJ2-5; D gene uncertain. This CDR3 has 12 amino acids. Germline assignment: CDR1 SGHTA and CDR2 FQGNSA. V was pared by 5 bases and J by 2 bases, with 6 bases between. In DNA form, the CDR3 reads TGTGCCAGCAGCGCTATACAAGAGACCCAGTACTTC. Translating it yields CASSAIQETQYF.

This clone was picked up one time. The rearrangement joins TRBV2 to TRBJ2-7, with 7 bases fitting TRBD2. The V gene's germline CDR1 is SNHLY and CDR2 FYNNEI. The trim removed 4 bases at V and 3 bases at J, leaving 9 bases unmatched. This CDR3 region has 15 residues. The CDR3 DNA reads TGTGCCAGCAGTGCGAACCGGGACTATATCTACGAGCAGTACTTC. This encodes CASSANRDYIYEQYF.